This T cell receptor (beta chain) was profiled in a study of blood T cell repertoires in COVID-19. Across the whole study: Spain, Italy and the United States supplied samples that represented acute and convalescent COVID-19. The cDNA or gDNA used as material had been derived from T cells, B-cell-depleted T cells, or PBMCs.

Original analysis: Counts of nucleated cells, estimated from reference gene primer amplification, were obtained. Sequencing used immunoSEQ multiplex PCR; TCRdb keeps in-frame clones, though not all of them. The V and J calls and clone size were taken over from that table, and D and trimming were inferred from the DNA. Here the sample spans more than 95,000 clones, around 80% being singletons. Between the trimmed V and J ends, which lost 7 bases and 5 bases, there was a span of 15 bases. This CDR3 is 13 amino acids long. Looked up from germline, CDR1 is SNHLY and CDR2 is FYNNEI. The V gene is TRBV2, the J gene TRBJ2-7, with D perhaps TRBD1 (6 bases). The TCR was taken from a woman aged 45-60 years with acute or convalescent COVID-19. The sample comprised peripheral blood. In DNA form, the CDR3 reads TGTGCCAGCAACGGACGAGGGGGTGACGAGCAGTACTTC. It translates to CASNGRGGDEQYF.